This TCR beta chain was retrieved from a study of blood T cells in healthy people across ages. Study-level findings and limits: In long-lived donors, naive CD4+ cell counts and diversity exceeded those of aged donors. Strongly correlated with naive T cell percentage was TCR beta diversity.

Together with a sample-barcoded 5' primer, a J-beta primer mix was included in a second PCR lasting about 6 to 11 cycles. Each of the cDNA molecules was tagged by a template-switch adaptor with 12 random nucleotides. TCRdb re-derived calls from the 5' RACE reads in MiXCR, one entry per CDR3 protein. The sample carries around 1,700,000 distinct CDR3 sequences, approximately 28% recorded once. Notes on this clonotype: What it binds is unknown.

V was clipped by 0 bases and J by 0 bases; unmatched bases: 8. Germline CDR1 and CDR2: MNHNS and SASEGT. CDR3 length equals 17 residues. This TCR was sampled from a woman aged 25 to 39 in good health. The chain employs TRBV6-1 and TRBJ2-7, with TRBD1 identical over 7 bases. Specimen: blood. This chain's CDR3 is CASSEAVVGTVSYEQYF. The CDR3 nucleotides are TGTGCCAGCAGTGAAGCGGTCGTAGGGACAGTCTCCTACGAGCAGTACTTC.